This T cell receptor beta chain derives from a study of blood T cell repertoires in COVID-19. As for the study in general: The samples span acute and convalescent COVID-19 from the United States, Italy and Spain. Nucleic acid was either cDNA or gDNA, and it came from T cells, B-cell-depleted T cells, or PBMCs.

The Seattle patients joined while their infection was active and were tracked longitudinally afterward. How the authors handled the data: The authors estimated nucleated cell counts from reference gene primer amplification. Repertoires were generated with immunoSEQ multiplex PCR, while TCRdb's copy carries only in-frame clones and drops some. V and J calls and clone size follow that table, whereas D and trimming were derived from the DNA. The sample contains about 220,000 clones, roughly 85% of which appear only once. CDR3 length: 18 amino acids. The V end was cut by 0 bases, the J end by 4 bases, with 19 bases between. Germline V lookup: CDR1 SGHTA, CDR2 FQGNSA.

Sequencing was carried out using peripheral blood. The chain links TRBV7-2 to TRBJ2-1; D possibly corresponds to TRBD1 (5 bases). The TCR originated in an older woman with COVID-19, enrolled during active disease. CDR3 protein: CASSLAYRRSGLYNEQFF. The CDR3 region has the DNA TGTGCCAGCAGCTTAGCGTATCGTAGGTCAGGGTTGTACAATGAGCAGTTCTTC.